This record looks at one T cell receptor beta chain sequence and its context. The data originate from a study of CD8 T cells in Susac syndrome. With random hexamers, reverse transcription was performed on about 0.5 to 1 ug of RNA. The method of amplification for TCR beta CDR3 was immunoSEQ multiplex PCR, covering 54 Vbeta and 13 Jbeta. TCRdb fed the immunoSEQ multiplex PCR reads into MiXCR, producing one record per CDR3 protein. The data contain approximately 300,000 distinct CDR3 sequences, 75% to 90% of them singletons. Germline V gene lookup returns CDR1 SGHDN and CDR2 FVKESK. The ends were cut back, 0 bases at V and 7 bases at J, with 25 bases in the middle. This CDR3 is 19 amino acids long. TEMRA cells were FACS-enriched, unlike CD8+ and CD4+ T cells, which were negatively isolated.

The sequencing input was CD8+ T cells from PBMCs. The V gene is TRBV14, the J gene TRBJ2-1; D is uncertain. This receptor was obtained from a human donor with multiple sclerosis. CDR3 residues: CASSQDQRQVERWRNEQFF. The CDR3 DNA sequence: TGTGCCAGCAGCCAAGATCAAAGGCAGGTTGAAAGATGGCGAAATGAGCAGTTCTTC.